These 19 T cell receptor beta chains share one sample of origin, sequenced in a study of T cells in narcolepsy. Using immunoSEQ multiplex PCR, the repertoire was profiled, and TCRdb retains in-frame clones only, with some absent. The repertoire has more than 20,000 clones, roughly 77% of them found once; the top ten carry around 1%. The material sequenced was memory (CD45RA-) CD4+ T cells from blood. Receptors originate from a human donor in good health.

A single count supports this clone. The chain joins TRBV27 to TRBJ1-6; no reliable D call. V was pared by 7 bases and J by 7 bases, with 14 bases between. Germline CDR1 reads MNHEY; CDR2 reads SMNVEV (reference sequence). The CDR3 consists of 14 residues. The CDR3 sequence is CASKAPMYNSPLHF. In DNA, the CDR3 is TGTGCCAGCAAGGCACCTATGTACAATTCACCCCTCCACTTT.

The J gene is TRBJ2-1, the V gene TRBV7-2; TRBD2 matches 11 bases. The CDR3 is 16 amino acids. Germline V lookup: CDR1 SGHTA, CDR2 FQGNSA. The V and J ends lost 6 bases and 12 bases, in that order; junction bases with no gene match: 16. CDR3 DNA: TGTGCCAGCAGTTCCCAGACTAGCGGGGCCGGGCAATGGCAGTTCTTC. This gives the protein CASSSQTSGAGQWQFF.

The chain carries TRBV5-1 and TRBJ2-7; maybe TRBD2 (6 bases). Trimming took 7 bases from V and 5 from J, leaving 19 bases between them. The CDR3 runs to 14 residues. CDR1 is SGHRS and CDR2 is YFSETQ in the germline V gene. CDR3 in DNA: TGCGCCAGCTCTCGGGCCGGGGGATGGGACGAGCAGTACTTC. Residues: CASSRAGGWDEQYF.

As DNA, the CDR3 is TGTGCCTGGGACACCGGTAGCAATCAGCCCCAGCATTTT. Translation gives CAWDTGSNQPQHF. This rearrangement joins TRBV30 to TRBJ1-5; D is undetermined. V lost 5 bases and J 0 bases, leaving 8 bases between the germline ends. The V gene's germline CDR1 is GTSNPN and CDR2 SVGIG (reference sequence). This CDR3 is built from 13 residues.

The V gene is TRBV28, the J gene TRBJ2-7; the D gene is possibly TRBD2 (6 bases). Looked up from germline, CDR1 is MDHEN and CDR2 is SYDVKM. The length of the CDR3 is 15 residues. Trimming stripped 6 bases from V and 7 bases from J, with 22 bases between. This CDR3 reads CASRRSGPRGGEQYF. In DNA, the CDR3 is TGTGCCAGCAGACGAAGCGGACCACGTGGAGGGGAGCAGTACTTC.

The chain employs TRBV7-6 and TRBJ2-1; 10 positions match TRBD2. V gave up 3 bases and J gave up 8 bases; unmatched junction bases: 10. The CDR3 is made up of 16 amino acids. The germline gives CDR1 SGHVS, CDR2 FNYEAQ. In nucleotides, the CDR3 is TGTGCCAGCAGCTTGGGAGCTAGCGGGGGTACTGATGAGCAGTTCTTC. This gives the protein CASSLGASGGTDEQFF.

The chain has TRBV30 and TRBJ2-3; D gene ambiguous. This CDR3 comprises 16 residues. The germline V gene encodes CDR1 GTSNPN and CDR2 SVGIG (reference sequence). Deletions cut 1 base from V and 6 bases from J, with 20 bases between. CDR3 region: CAWSATQPPRTDTQYF. The CDR3 DNA sequence: TGTGCCTGGAGTGCGACCCAACCACCTAGAACTGATACGCAGTATTTT.

The rearrangement uses TRBV7-8 and TRBJ2-7; D is perhaps TRBD2 (5 bases). From germline, CDR1 is SGHVS and CDR2 FQNEAQ. This CDR3 is built from 16 residues. The V and J ends lost 5 bases and 3 bases respectively, with 20 bases between them. CDR3 DNA sequence: TGTGCCAGCAGCCCCAGAGCGGATCCAGATCGCTACGAGCAGTACTTC. Amino acid sequence: CASSPRADPDRYEQYF. Together with reference TRBV7-8 and TRBJ2-7, the CDR3 gives the full variable domain: GAGVSQSPRYKVAKRGQDVALRCDPISGHVSLFWYQQALGQGPEFLTYFQNEAQLDKSGLPSDRFFAERPEGSVSTLKIQRTQQEDSAVYLCASSPRADPDRYEQYFGPGTRLTVT.

The chain employs TRBV7-2 and TRBJ2-1, with D unresolved. Trimming took off 1 base at V and 4 bases at J, with 8 bases between the two ends. CDR1 is SGHTA and CDR2 is FQGNSA in the germline V gene. The CDR3 totals 14 residues. In DNA form, the CDR3 reads TGTGCCAGCAGCTTAGACTACGCGTACAATGAGCAGTTCTTC. This sequence encodes CASSLDYAYNEQFF.

The rearrangement uses TRBV30 and TRBJ1-2, with TRBD1 as a possible D gene (5 bases). CDR1 and CDR2 from the germline V gene are GTSNPN and SVGIG (reference sequence). The CDR3 covers 12 residues. V gave up 5 bases and J gave up 6 bases, with 13 bases separating them. The CDR3 DNA sequence: TGTGCCTGGCTTAGGGGAGGCGATGGCTACACCTTC. Amino acids: CAWLRGGDGYTF.

This chain joins TRBV5-1 and TRBJ2-1, with D unclear. In germline, CDR1 is SGHRS, CDR2 YFSETQ. V was clipped by 4 bases and J by 4 bases, with 9 bases between them. The CDR3 is 13 residues long. CDR3 residues: CASSPNPYNEQFF. Here the CDR3 DNA reads TGCGCCAGCAGCCCCAATCCGTACAATGAGCAGTTCTTC.

The chain has TRBV30 and TRBJ1-6; 8 nucleotides match TRBD1. Germline V gene lookup returns CDR1 GTSNPN and CDR2 SVGIG (reference sequence). The ends lost 7 bases at V and 9 bases at J; junction bases unmatched: 11. The CDR3 has 14 amino acids. The CDR3 loop reads CASQNRQGSSPLHF. The CDR3 DNA reads TGTGCCTCCCAAAACAGACAGGGGAGTTCACCCCTCCACTTT.

The chain is built from TRBV5-1 and TRBJ1-1; 7 bases fit TRBD1. V lost 4 bases to trimming and J lost 2 bases; unmatched junction nucleotides: 5. CDR1 is SGHRS, CDR2 YFSETQ, per germline. There are 14 residues in the CDR3. CDR3 DNA sequence: TGCGCCAGCAGCACCGGGACAGCTAACACTGAAGCTTTCTTT. Amino acid sequence: CASSTGTANTEAFF.

The genes are TRBV13 and TRBJ2-7, with unresolved D. Trimming cost V 5 bases and J 2 bases, with 16 bases left between them. Germline V gene lookup returns CDR1 PRHDT and CDR2 FYEKMQ (reference sequence). The CDR3 sequence is 15 residues long. The chain's CDR3 is CASSPRQEWTYEQYF. CDR3 sequence (DNA): TGTGCCAGCAGCCCAAGGCAGGAATGGACCTACGAGCAGTACTTC. Full variable domain (rest looked up from reference TRBV13 and TRBJ2-7): AAGVIQSPRHLIKEKRETATLKCYPIPRHDTVYWYQQGPGQDPQFLISFYEKMQSDKGSIPDRFSAQQFSDYHSELNMSSLELGDSALYFCASSPRQEWTYEQYFGPGTRLTVT.

V usage is TRBV11-1 and J usage is TRBJ2-7; unclear D gene. V gave up 3 bases and J gave up 4 bases, with 16 bases separating them. Germline CDR1 is SGHAT and CDR2 is FQDESV (reference sequence). The CDR3 covers 15 residues. CDR3 sequence: CASSFGAGPPYEQYF. CDR3 bases: TGTGCCAGCAGCTTTGGTGCAGGACCTCCTTACGAGCAGTACTTC.

The chain uses TRBV21-1 and TRBJ1-1; the table calls TRBD1, which could not be checked here. TRBV21-1 is a documented pseudogene. The CDR3 is 16 residues long. The CDR3 sequence: CASSGILGHCVVEAFF. The CDR3 bases are TGTGCCAGCTCAGGAATCCTCGGACATTGCGTGGTTGAAGCTTTCTTT.

CDR3 bases: TGCGCCAGCAGCTTGGGACAGGCGAGGGGAAACACCATATATTTT. Translating it yields CASSLGQARGNTIYF. The chain is built from TRBV5-1 and TRBJ1-3, with a tentative D call TRBD1 (6 bases). Trimming took 0 bases from V and 4 from J, leaving 11 bases between them. The CDR3 runs to 15 residues. CDR1 and CDR2 from the germline V gene are SGHRS and YFSETQ. Full variable domain (rest looked up from reference TRBV5-1 and TRBJ1-3): KAGVTQTPRYLIKTRGQQVTLSCSPISGHRSVSWYQQTPGQGLQFLFEYFSETQRNKGNFPGRFSGRQFSNSRSEMNVSTLELGDSALYLCASSLGQARGNTIYFGEGSWLTVV.

The CDR3 nucleotides are TGCGCCAGCAGCGCGGGACAGCCGGGAACCCCGAATCAGCCCCAGCATTTT. Translation: CASSAGQPGTPNQPQHF. The J gene is TRBJ1-5, the V gene TRBV5-1; 7 bases match TRBD1. Germline V lookup: CDR1 SGHRS, CDR2 YFSETQ. The CDR3 loop spans 17 amino acids. V lost 4 bases, J lost 4 bases, and 14 bases stayed unmatched.

About this clone: The junction departs from the called germline gene at one end, perhaps through a read error. The chain joins TRBV10-3 to TRBJ2-7; D unclear. The CDR3 is made up of 9 amino acids. Looked up from germline, CDR1 is ENHRY and CDR2 is SYGVKD. The CDR3 protein is CTDPYEQYF. CDR3 DNA: TGCACTGATCCCTACGAGCAGTACTTC.